The 27 T cell receptor beta chains below come from one sample, sequenced in a study of T cells in Graves' hyperthyroidism and ophthalmopathy. Regions amplified from RNA transcripts were the TCR beta CDR3 regions. An initial round of RT-PCR targeting the TCR CDR3 relied on the HTBI primer set. TCRdb re-called the multiplex PCR reads through MiXCR, storing one row per CDR3 protein. Counted here are hundreds of thousands of distinct CDR3 sequences, around 17% occurring once; the ten biggest clones make up 25% to 30%. The source material was blood. These receptors originate from a woman between 18 and 30 years old with Graves' ophthalmopathy.

The chain employs TRBV20-1 and TRBJ2-5; 12 bases align to TRBD2. The CDR3 is made up of 15 amino acids. Germline values: CDR1 DFQATT, CDR2 SNEGSKA (reference sequence). After removal of 3 bases from V and 5 bases from J, the junction contained 7 bases not matched to a gene. The CDR3 loop reads CSASDTSGGLETQYF. The CDR3 coding sequence is TGCAGTGCTAGTGACACTAGCGGGGGGTTGGAGACCCAGTACTTC.

At least ten counts were recorded for this clonotype. J is TRBJ2-3 and V is TRBV20-1; a weak D match, TRBD1 (5 bases). Germline CDR1 reads DFQATT; CDR2 reads SNEGSKA (reference sequence). Trimming pared 3 bases from V and 1 base from J, leaving 8 bases between. This CDR3 region has 13 residues. CDR3 sequence: CSASQGGTDTQYF. In DNA, the CDR3 is TGCAGTGCTAGCCAGGGCGGCACAGATACGCAGTATTTT.

This clonotype has a count of ten or more. CDR3 in amino acids: CASSLRSSTNEKLFF. CDR3 coding DNA: TGTGCCAGCAGTTTAAGGTCTTCAACTAATGAAAAACTGTTTTTT. The rearrangement joins TRBV28 to TRBJ1-4; the D is unclear. V lost 2 bases and J 0 bases, leaving 7 bases between the germline ends. CDR3 length equals 15 residues. Per germline, CDR1 MDHEN and CDR2 SYDVKM. The variable domain in full, completed from reference TRBV28 and TRBJ1-4, reads DVKVTQSSRYLVKRTGEKVFLECVQDMDHENMFWYRQDPGLGLRLIYFSYDVKMKEKGDIPEGYSVSREKKERFSLILESASTNQTSMYLCASSLRSSTNEKLFFGSGTQLSVL.

This clonotype was counted ten times or more. The V and J genes are TRBV20-1 and TRBJ1-2; 10 bases align to TRBD1. The CDR3 runs 14 residues. V lost 3 bases to trimming and J lost 4 bases; unmatched junction nucleotides: 5. From germline, CDR1 is DFQATT and CDR2 SNEGSKA (reference sequence). The CDR3 here is CSASGTGESYGYTF. In DNA form, the CDR3 reads TGCAGTGCTAGCGGGACAGGGGAATCCTATGGCTACACCTTC.

Many counts were recorded for this clonotype. The gene calls are TRBV29-1 and TRBJ2-1; TRBD1 is a possible D gene (6 bases). The CDR3 extends over 14 amino acids. V lost 7 bases, J lost 7 bases, and 20 bases lay in between. Germline loops: CDR1 SQVTM, CDR2 ANQGSEA. The CDR3 spells CSATGQILGNEQFF. For the CDR3, the DNA is TGCAGCGCTACTGGACAGATCTTGGGGAATGAGCAGTTCTTC.

This clonotype was recorded many times. The chain joins TRBV27 to TRBJ1-2, with TRBD1 as a possible D gene (5 bases). Germline CDR1 reads MNHEY; CDR2 reads SMNVEV (reference sequence). V lost 6 bases and J 0 bases, leaving 20 bases between the germline ends. CDR3 size: 17 residues. The CDR3 DNA reads as TGTGCCAGCAGCCCTCTCAGCCCGGGGGAAGCTAACTATGGCTACACCTTC. It is translated as CASSPLSPGEANYGYTF.

There are many counts of this clonotype. V and J are TRBV20-1 and TRBJ1-3; the D gene is possibly TRBD1 (5 bases). V lost 0 bases and J lost 2, with 11 bases in between. The CDR3 is 15 residues long. Germline-derived CDR1 and CDR2 are DFQATT and SNEGSKA (reference sequence). The CDR3 spells CSARDFTRAGNTIYF. The CDR3 DNA reads as TGCAGTGCTAGAGATTTTACCAGGGCTGGAAACACCATATATTTT.

This clonotype was detected ten times or more. The rearrangement uses TRBV7-8 and TRBJ2-5; tentatively, D is TRBD1 (6 bases). Germline V gene sequence: CDR1 SGHVS, CDR2 FQNEAQ. Trimming removed 5 bases at V and 5 bases at J, with 18 bases between. This CDR3 is 15 amino acids long. The CDR3 DNA reads TGTGCCAGCAGCCAACAAATTACCGACAGGGAGACCCAGTACTTC. Its translation is CASSQQITDRETQYF.

This clonotype was recorded many times. The rearrangement joins TRBV28 to TRBJ1-2; possible D gene TRBD1, 5 bases. The length of the CDR3 is 17 residues. The ends were cut back, 6 bases at V and 4 bases at J, with 24 bases in the middle. CDR1 MDHEN and CDR2 SYDVKM come from the germline V gene. The CDR3 DNA reads as TGTGCCAGCAGCCTCGATGGGGCTGCCTACCTGCCCTATGGCTACACCTTC. Translated: CASSLDGAAYLPYGYTF.

This clonotype came up many times. The chain couples TRBV4-1 to TRBJ2-1; TRBD1 is a possible D gene (7 bases). Trimming shortened V by 4 bases and J by 5 bases, and 15 bases separated the two germline ends. The CDR3 is made up of 15 amino acids. Germline V gene lookup returns CDR1 MGHRA and CDR2 YSYEKL. CDR3 in amino acids: CASSPRRGAHNEQFF. CDR3 DNA: TGCGCCAGCAGCCCTCGCAGGGGGGCTCACAATGAGCAGTTCTTC.

This clonotype was detected many times. The chain links TRBV12-3 or TRBV12-4 to TRBJ1-1; D unresolved. Trimming took 4 bases from V and 4 from J, leaving 10 bases between them. This CDR3 region has 13 residues. As DNA, the CDR3 is TGTGCCAGCAGTTCCAGATATGGCACTGAAGCTTTCTTT. It specifies CASSSRYGTEAFF.

This clonotype was seen repeatedly, ten times or more. Written as DNA, the CDR3 is TGTGCCAGTACACCTCTGAGGGGGCGGCACACCGGGGAGCTGTTTTTT. It encodes CASTPLRGRHTGELFF. V and J are TRBV19 and TRBJ2-2; 7 bases line up with TRBD1. Germline-derived CDR1 and CDR2 are LNHDA and SQIVND (reference sequence). The CDR3 loop spans 16 amino acids. J was trimmed by 3 bases and V by 7 bases; bases with no gene match: 11.

This clonotype was found many times. V and J are TRBV28 and TRBJ1-2, with D possibly being TRBD1 (5 bases). CDR1 and CDR2 from the germline V gene are MDHEN and SYDVKM. The CDR3 runs 13 residues. Trimming took off 1 base at V and 4 bases at J, with 7 bases between the two ends. DNA of the CDR3: TGTGCCAGCAGTTTATCGGGGGTCTATGGCTACACCTTC. Residues: CASSLSGVYGYTF.

This clonotype was detected many times. The chain couples TRBV20-1 to TRBJ2-3; 7 nucleotides agree with TRBD2. V dropped 0 bases and J dropped 2; count of bases not matched to a gene: 8. CDR3 length: 16 residues. Germline V gene data show CDR1 as DFQATT and CDR2 as SNEGSKA (reference sequence). The CDR3 coding sequence is TGCAGTGCTAGAGATCGTAGCGGGTCCTCCACAGATACGCAGTATTTT. Protein: CSARDRSGSSTDTQYF.

Many counts were recorded for this clonotype. The V gene is TRBV20-1, the J gene TRBJ2-3; 12 nucleotides agree with TRBD2. The germline gives CDR1 DFQATT, CDR2 SNEGSKA (reference sequence). V lost 6 bases and J lost 14; bases outside the gene matches: 15. CDR3 length: 14 residues. The CDR3 DNA is TGCAGTGCCGCACTAGCGGGGGGTCGCAGTCGGTGGTATTTT. The encoded protein is CSAALAGGRSRWYF.

In this sample, this clonotype turned up many times. This sequence joins TRBV7-3 and TRBJ2-1; D is unresolved. The CDR3 extends over 15 amino acids. Germline CDR1 SGHTA, CDR2 FQGTGA. The V end was cut by 2 bases, the J end by 6 bases, with 14 bases between. CDR3: CASSLGRAPVNEQFF. CDR3 in DNA: TGTGCCAGCAGCTTAGGTAGGGCCCCCGTCAATGAGCAGTTCTTC. The whole variable domain, remainder taken from reference TRBV7-3 and TRBJ2-1, is GAGVSQTPSNKVTEKGKYVELRCDPISGHTALYWYRQSLGQGPEFLIYFQGTGAADDSGLPNDRFFAVRPEGSVSTLKIQRTERGDSAVYLCASSLGRAPVNEQFFGPGTRLTVL.

This clonotype was detected many times. The chain recombines TRBV5-1 with TRBJ2-2; 12 nucleotides line up with TRBD1. V was pared by 3 bases and J by 7 bases, with 7 bases of the junction left unmatched. CDR3 length equals 16 residues. Germline loops: CDR1 SGHRS, CDR2 YFSETQ. CDR3 nucleotide sequence: TGCGCCAGCAGCTGGACCGGGACAGGGGGCCTCGGGGAGCTGTTTTTT. Its translation: CASSWTGTGGLGELFF.

This clonotype was seen ten or more times. DNA for the CDR3: TGTGCCAGTACCGAAGGTTCGAGGGGGAGCTCCTACAATGAGCAGTTCTTC. Its translation is CASTEGSRGSSYNEQFF. This chain uses TRBV19 with TRBJ2-1; maybe TRBD1 (6 bases). This CDR3 is 17 amino acids long. Trimming cost V 7 bases and J 0 bases, with 19 bases left between them. The germline V gene has CDR1 LNHDA and CDR2 SQIVND (reference sequence).

This clonotype was observed at least ten times. The chain combines TRBV13 with TRBJ2-7; TRBD1 might be the D (6 bases). V lost 5 bases and J lost 3, with 26 bases in between. The germline V gene encodes CDR1 PRHDT and CDR2 FYEKMQ (reference sequence). The CDR3 loop spans 18 amino acids. CDR3 sequence: CASSPNPGAGQKNYEQYF. DNA of the CDR3: TGTGCCAGCAGCCCTAATCCAGGAGCCGGACAGAAGAACTACGAGCAGTACTTC.

This clonotype showed up many times. The chain recombines TRBV29-1 with TRBJ2-7, with D tentatively TRBD1 (6 bases). The CDR3 extends over 14 amino acids. With 6 bases removed from V and 2 bases from J, the gap between germline ends came to 17 bases. Germline-derived CDR1 and CDR2 are SQVTM and ANQGSEA. This CDR3 reads CSVLDRNGAYEQYF. CDR3 nucleotide sequence: TGCAGCGTGCTGGACAGAAACGGGGCCTACGAGCAGTACTTC.

In its sample, this clonotype was seen many times. The chain joins TRBV19 to TRBJ2-2; D is uncertain. This CDR3 has 13 amino acids. Trimming cost V 8 bases and J 0 bases, with 7 bases left between them. CDR1 and CDR2 from the germline V gene are LNHDA and SQIVND (reference sequence). The CDR3 bases are TGTGCCAGTGGGATCGCGAACACCGGGGAGCTGTTTTTT. It codes for CASGIANTGELFF.

This clonotype was recorded many times. V gene TRBV6-1 combines with J gene TRBJ2-3; D uncertain. The CDR3 has 13 residues. V was shortened by 5 bases and J by 2 bases, with 8 bases between the two germline ends. Germline CDR1 MNHNS, CDR2 SASEGT. The CDR3: CASSFYYTDTQYF. In DNA, the CDR3 is TGTGCCAGCAGTTTTTACTACACAGATACGCAGTATTTT.

For the CDR3, the DNA is TGCAGTGCTAACCAGGGGACTAGCGGAACGCTATACAATGAGCAGTTCTTC. It translates to CSANQGTSGTLYNEQFF. The gene calls are TRBV20-1 and TRBJ2-1; 11 nucleotides match TRBD2. From germline, CDR1 is DFQATT and CDR2 SNEGSKA (reference sequence). The CDR3 totals 17 residues. V shed 4 bases, J shed 4 bases, and the junction held 12 bases outside the gene matches.

This clonotype was seen repeatedly, ten times or more. The V and J genes are TRBV11-2 and TRBJ1-2; maybe TRBD1 (5 bases). The CDR3 totals 15 residues. The V and J ends lost 5 bases and 0 bases respectively, with 13 bases between them. Germline-derived CDR1 and CDR2 are SGHAT and FQNNGV. CDR3: CASSPTTDPNYGYTF. CDR3 coding DNA: TGTGCCAGCAGCCCCACGACAGATCCTAACTATGGCTACACCTTC.

This clonotype was counted many times. The gene calls are TRBV20-1 and TRBJ2-5; D is unresolved. Looked up from germline, CDR1 is DFQATT and CDR2 is SNEGSKA (reference sequence). The CDR3 length is 12 residues. Trimming took 2 bases from V and 2 from J, leaving 6 bases between them. CDR3 DNA sequence: TGCAGTGCTAGAAGCCTTCAAGAGACCCAGTACTTC. Residues: CSARSLQETQYF.

This clonotype was seen repeatedly, ten times or more. The rearrangement links TRBV7-3 to TRBJ2-3, with 9 bases lining up with TRBD1. The CDR3 covers 16 residues. The V segment lost 6 bases and the J segment 3 bases; nucleotides outside the gene matches: 10. Germline values: CDR1 SGHTA, CDR2 FQGTGA. The CDR3 protein is CASRKTGTGLTDTQYF. In DNA, the CDR3 is TGTGCCAGCAGGAAAACCGGGACAGGGCTAACAGATACGCAGTATTTT.

This clonotype was found many times. The rearrangement links TRBV27 to TRBJ2-7, with TRBD2 matching 11 bases. With V trimmed by 6 bases and J by 5 bases, 9 bases remained unmatched. Germline values: CDR1 MNHEY, CDR2 SMNVEV (reference sequence). The CDR3 is 15 amino acids. This CDR3 is CASRAGLAGGDEQYF. The CDR3 DNA reads TGTGCCAGCAGGGCGGGGCTAGCGGGAGGAGACGAGCAGTACTTC.